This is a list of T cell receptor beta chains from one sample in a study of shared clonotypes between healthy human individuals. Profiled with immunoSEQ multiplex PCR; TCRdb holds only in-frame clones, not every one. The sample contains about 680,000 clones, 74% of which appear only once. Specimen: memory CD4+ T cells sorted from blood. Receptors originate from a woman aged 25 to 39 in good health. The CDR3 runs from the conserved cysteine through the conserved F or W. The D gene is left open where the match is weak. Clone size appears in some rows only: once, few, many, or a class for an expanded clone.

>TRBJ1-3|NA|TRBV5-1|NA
TGCGCCAGCAGCTATGACATCATGGCCTCTGGAAACACCATATATTTT
CASSYDIMASGNTIYF
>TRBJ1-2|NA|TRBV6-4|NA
TGTGCCAGCAGTGCCCAACCGGGCGTTGGGGGGCTTTATGGCTACACCTTC
CASSAQPGVGGLYGYTF
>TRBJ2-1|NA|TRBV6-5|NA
TGTGCCAGCAGTTACTCCGGATCAGCCGGCCATGAGCAGTTCTTC
CASSYSGSAGHEQFF
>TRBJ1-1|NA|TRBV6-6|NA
TGTGCCAGCAGTTACTCGAGAGCCCAGTACGACACTGAAGCTTTCTTT
CASSYSRAQYDTEAFF
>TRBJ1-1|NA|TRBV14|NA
TGTGCCAGCAGCCCGAGTATTCTGAACACTGAAGCTTTCTTT
CASSPSILNTEAFF
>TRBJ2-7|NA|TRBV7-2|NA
TGTGCCAGCAGCTTGAACTACGAGCAGTACTTC
CASSLNYEQYF
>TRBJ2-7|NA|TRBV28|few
TGTGCCAGCAGTTCATTCCGTTCCGAGACACGTCGCTACGAGCAGTACTTC
CASSSFRSETRRYEQYF
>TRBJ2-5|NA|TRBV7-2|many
TGTGCCAGCAGTCGTGACAGGCGCGAGTGGGCCCAGTACTTC
CASSRDRREWAQYF
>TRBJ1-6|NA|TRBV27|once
TGTGCCAGCAGTTTATATGTCCCAAATTCACCCCTCCACTTT
CASSLYVPNSPLHF
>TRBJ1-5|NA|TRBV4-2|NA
TGTGCCAGCAGCCAAGATTCCCACGTGGGCAATCAGCCCCAGCATTTT
CASSQDSHVGNQPQHF
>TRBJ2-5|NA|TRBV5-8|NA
TGTGCCAGCAGCTTGGGCTGGGGCGGCCAAGAGACCCAGTACTTC
CASSLGWGGQETQYF
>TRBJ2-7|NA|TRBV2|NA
TGTGCCAGCATGTGGGGGAGCTCCTACGAGCAGTACTTC
CASMWGSSYEQYF
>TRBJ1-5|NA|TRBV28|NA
TGTGCCAGCAGTTATTATGGGATGAATCAGCCCCAGCATTTT
CASSYYGMNQPQHF